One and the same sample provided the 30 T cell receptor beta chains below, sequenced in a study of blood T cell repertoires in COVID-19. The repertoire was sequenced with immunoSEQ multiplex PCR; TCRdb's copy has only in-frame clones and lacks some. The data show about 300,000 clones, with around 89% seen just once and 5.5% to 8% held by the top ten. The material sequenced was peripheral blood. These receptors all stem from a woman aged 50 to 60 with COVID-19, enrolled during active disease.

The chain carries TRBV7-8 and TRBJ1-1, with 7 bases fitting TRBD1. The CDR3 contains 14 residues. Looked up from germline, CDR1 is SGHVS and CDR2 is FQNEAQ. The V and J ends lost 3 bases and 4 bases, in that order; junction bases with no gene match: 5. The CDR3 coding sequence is TGTGCCAGCAGCTTTGACAGGGTTGGCACTGAAGCTTTCTTT. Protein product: CASSFDRVGTEAFF.

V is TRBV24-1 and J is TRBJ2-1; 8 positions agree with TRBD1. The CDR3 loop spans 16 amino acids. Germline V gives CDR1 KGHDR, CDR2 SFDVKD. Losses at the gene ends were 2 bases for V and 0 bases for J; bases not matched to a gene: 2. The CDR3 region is CATSDSGGGSYNEQFF. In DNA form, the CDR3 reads TGTGCCACCAGTGATTCAGGGGGCGGCTCCTACAATGAGCAGTTCTTC.

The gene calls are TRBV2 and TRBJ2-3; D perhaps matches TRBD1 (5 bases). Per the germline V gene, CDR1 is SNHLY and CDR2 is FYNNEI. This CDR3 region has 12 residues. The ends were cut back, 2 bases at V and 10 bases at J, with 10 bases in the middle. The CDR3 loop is CASSESRAPQYF. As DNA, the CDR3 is TGTGCCAGCAGTGAATCCAGGGCCCCGCAGTATTTT.

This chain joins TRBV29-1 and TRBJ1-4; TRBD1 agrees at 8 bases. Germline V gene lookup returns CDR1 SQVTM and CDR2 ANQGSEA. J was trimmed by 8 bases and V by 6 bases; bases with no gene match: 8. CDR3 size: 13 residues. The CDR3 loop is CSVCDRGGEKLFF. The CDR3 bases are TGCAGCGTCTGCGACAGGGGAGGGGAAAAACTGTTTTTT. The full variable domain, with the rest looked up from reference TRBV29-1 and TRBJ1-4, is SAVISQKPSRDICQRGTSLTIQCQVDSQVTMMFWYRQQPGQSLTLIATANQGSEATYESGFVIDKFPISRPNLTFSTLTVSNMSPEDSSIYLCSVCDRGGEKLFFGSGTQLSVL.

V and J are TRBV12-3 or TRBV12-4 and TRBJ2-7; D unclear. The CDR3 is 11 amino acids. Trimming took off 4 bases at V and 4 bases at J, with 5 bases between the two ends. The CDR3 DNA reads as TGTGCCAGCAGTTATAGATACGAGCAGTACTTC. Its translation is CASSYRYEQYF.

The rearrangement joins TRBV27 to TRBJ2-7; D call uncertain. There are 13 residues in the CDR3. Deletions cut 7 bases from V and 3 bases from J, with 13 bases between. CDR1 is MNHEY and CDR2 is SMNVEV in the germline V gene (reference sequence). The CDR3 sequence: CASKGQTNYEQYF. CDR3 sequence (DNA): TGTGCCAGCAAAGGTCAAACTAACTACGAGCAGTACTTC.

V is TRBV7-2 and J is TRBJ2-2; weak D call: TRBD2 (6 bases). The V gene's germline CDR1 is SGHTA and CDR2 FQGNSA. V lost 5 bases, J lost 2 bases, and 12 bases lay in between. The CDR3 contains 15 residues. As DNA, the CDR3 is TGTGCCAGCAGCCCGGGGCGGGGTAACACCGGGGAGCTGTTTTTT. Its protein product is CASSPGRGNTGELFF.

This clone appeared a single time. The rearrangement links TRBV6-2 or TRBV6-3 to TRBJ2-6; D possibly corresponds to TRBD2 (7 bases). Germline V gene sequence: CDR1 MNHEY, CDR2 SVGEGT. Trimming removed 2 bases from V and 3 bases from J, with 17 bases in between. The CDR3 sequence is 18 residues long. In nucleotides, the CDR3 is TGTGCCAGCAGTTACCCTCCCGGCGGGGGCTATGGGGCCAACGTCCTGACTTTC. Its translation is CASSYPPGGGYGANVLTF.

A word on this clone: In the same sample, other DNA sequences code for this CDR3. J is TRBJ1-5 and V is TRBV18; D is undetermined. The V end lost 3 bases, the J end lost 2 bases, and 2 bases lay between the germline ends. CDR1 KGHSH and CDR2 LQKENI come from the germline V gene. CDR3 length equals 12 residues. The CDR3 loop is CASSPGNQPQHF. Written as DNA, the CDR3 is TGTGCCAGCTCACCCGGCAATCAGCCCCAGCATTTT.

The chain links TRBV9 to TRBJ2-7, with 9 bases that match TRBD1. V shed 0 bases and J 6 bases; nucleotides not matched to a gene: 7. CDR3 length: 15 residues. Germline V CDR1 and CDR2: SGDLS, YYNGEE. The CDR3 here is CASSVEGTGFREQYF. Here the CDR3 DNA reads TGTGCCAGCAGCGTAGAAGGGACAGGGTTTCGCGAGCAGTACTTC. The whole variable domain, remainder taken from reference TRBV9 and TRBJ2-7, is DSGVTQTPKHLITATGQRVTLRCSPRSGDLSVYWYQQSLDQGLQFLIQYYNGEERAKGNILERFSAQQFPDLHSELNLSSLELGDSALYFCASSVEGTGFREQYFGPGTRLTVT.

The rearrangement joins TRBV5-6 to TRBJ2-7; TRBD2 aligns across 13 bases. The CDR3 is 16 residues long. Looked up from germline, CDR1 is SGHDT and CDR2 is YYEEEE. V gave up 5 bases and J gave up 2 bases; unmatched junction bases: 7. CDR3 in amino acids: CASRKGLAGFTYEQYF. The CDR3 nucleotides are TGTGCCAGCAGGAAGGGACTAGCGGGATTTACCTACGAGCAGTACTTC.

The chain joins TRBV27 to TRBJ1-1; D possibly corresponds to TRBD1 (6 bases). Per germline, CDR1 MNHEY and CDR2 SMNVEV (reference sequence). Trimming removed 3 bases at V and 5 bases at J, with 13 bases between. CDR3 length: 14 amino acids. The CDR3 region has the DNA TGTGCCAGCAGTTTTATAGGGGGGGGGACTGAAGCTTTCTTT. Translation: CASSFIGGGTEAFF.

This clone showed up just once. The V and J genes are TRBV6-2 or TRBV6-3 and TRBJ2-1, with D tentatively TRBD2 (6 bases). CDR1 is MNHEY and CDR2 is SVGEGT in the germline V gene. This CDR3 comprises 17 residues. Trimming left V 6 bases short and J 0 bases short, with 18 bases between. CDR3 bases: TGTGCCAGCAGCTCCGGGACTCTCCTGAGCTCCTACAATGAGCAGTTCTTC. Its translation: CASSSGTLLSSYNEQFF.

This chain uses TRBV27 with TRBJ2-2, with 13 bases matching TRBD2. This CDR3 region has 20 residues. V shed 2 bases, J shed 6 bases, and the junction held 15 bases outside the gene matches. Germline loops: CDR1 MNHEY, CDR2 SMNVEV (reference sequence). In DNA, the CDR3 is TGTGCCAGCAGTTTAGACTCGACCGCTCAAACTAGCGGGAGGGCCGGGGAGCTGTTTTTT. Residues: CASSLDSTAQTSGRAGELFF.

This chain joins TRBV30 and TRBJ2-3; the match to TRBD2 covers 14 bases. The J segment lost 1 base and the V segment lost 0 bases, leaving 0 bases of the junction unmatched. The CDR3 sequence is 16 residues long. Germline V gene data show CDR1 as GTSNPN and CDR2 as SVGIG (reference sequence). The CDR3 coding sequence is TGTGCCTGGAGTGTGGGACTAGCGGGAGGCACAGATACGCAGTATTTT. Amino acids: CAWSVGLAGGTDTQYF.

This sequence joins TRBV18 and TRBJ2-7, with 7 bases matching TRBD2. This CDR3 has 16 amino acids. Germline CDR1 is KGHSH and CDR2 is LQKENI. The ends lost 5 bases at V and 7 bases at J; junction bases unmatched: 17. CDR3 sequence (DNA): TGTGCCAGCTCAGAAAATGACCTAGCGGCTACGGGAGAGCAGTACTTC. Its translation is CASSENDLAATGEQYF.

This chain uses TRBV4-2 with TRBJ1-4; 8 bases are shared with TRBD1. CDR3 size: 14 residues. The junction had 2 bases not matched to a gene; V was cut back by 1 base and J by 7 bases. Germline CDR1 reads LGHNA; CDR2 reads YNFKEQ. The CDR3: CASSQGTGFEKLFF. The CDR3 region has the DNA TGTGCCAGCAGCCAAGGGACAGGGTTTGAAAAACTGTTTTTT.

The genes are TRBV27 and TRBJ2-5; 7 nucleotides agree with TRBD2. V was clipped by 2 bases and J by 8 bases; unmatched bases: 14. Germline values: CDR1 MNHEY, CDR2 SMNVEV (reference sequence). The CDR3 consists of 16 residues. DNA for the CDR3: TGTGCCAGCAGTTTACAAATCTGGGAGGGGTTTCCCACCCAGTACTTC. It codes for CASSLQIWEGFPTQYF.

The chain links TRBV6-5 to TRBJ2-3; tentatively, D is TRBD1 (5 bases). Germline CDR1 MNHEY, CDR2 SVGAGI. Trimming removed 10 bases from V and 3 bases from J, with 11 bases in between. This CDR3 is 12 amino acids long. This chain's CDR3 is CATQGRTDTQYF. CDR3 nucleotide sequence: TGTGCCACCCAGGGCAGAACAGATACGCAGTATTTT.

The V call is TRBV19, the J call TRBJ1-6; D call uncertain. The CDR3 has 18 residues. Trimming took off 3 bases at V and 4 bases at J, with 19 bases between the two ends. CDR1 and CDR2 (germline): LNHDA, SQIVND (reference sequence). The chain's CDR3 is CASSMMGEGAGYNSPLHF. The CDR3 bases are TGTGCCAGTAGTATGATGGGTGAGGGCGCGGGATATAATTCACCCCTCCACTTT.

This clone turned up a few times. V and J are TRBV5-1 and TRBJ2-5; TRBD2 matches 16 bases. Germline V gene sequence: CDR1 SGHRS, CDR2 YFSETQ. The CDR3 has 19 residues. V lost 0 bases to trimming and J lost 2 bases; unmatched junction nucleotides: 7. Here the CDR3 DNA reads TGCGCCAGCAGCTTGGCGGGACTAGCGGGAGGGGGTAGACAAGAGACCCAGTACTTC. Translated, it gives CASSLAGLAGGGRQETQYF.

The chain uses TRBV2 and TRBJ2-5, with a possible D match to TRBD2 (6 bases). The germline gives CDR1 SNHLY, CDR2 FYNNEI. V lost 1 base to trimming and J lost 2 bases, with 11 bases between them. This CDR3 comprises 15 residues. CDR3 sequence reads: CASSEGDFEQETQYF. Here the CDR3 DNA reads TGTGCCAGCAGTGAAGGGGACTTCGAACAAGAGACCCAGTACTTC.

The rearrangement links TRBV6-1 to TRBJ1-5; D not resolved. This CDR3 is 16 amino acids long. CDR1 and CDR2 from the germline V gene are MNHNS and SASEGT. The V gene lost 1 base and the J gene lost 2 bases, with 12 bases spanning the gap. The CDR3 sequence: CASSEELGRRNQPQHF. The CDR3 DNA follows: TGTGCCAGCAGTGAAGAACTAGGCAGGCGCAATCAGCCCCAGCATTTT.

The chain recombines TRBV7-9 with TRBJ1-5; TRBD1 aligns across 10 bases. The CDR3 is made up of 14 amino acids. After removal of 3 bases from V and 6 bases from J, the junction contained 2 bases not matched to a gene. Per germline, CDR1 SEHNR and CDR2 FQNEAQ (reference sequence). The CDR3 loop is CASSLTGGVQPQHF. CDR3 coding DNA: TGTGCCAGCAGCTTGACAGGGGGCGTTCAGCCCCAGCATTTT.

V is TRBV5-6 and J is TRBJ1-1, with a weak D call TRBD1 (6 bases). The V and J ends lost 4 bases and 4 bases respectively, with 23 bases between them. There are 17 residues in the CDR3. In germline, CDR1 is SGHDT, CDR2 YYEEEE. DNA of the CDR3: TGTGCCAGCAGCCTAGCACCTTTCCAGGGGCTGGGCACTGAAGCTTTCTTT. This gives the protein CASSLAPFQGLGTEAFF. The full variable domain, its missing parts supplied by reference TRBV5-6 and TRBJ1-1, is DAGVTQSPTHLIKTRGQQVTLRCSPKSGHDTVSWYQQALGQGPQFIFQYYEEEERQRGNFPDRFSGHQFPNYSSELNVNALLLGDSALYLCASSLAPFQGLGTEAFFGQGTRLTVV.

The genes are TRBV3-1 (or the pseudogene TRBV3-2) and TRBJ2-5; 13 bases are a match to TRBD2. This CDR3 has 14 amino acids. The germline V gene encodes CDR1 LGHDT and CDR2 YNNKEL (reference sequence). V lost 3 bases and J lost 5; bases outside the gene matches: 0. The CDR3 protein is CASSQTSGRETQYF. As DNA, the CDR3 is TGTGCCAGCAGCCAGACTAGCGGGAGGGAGACCCAGTACTTC.

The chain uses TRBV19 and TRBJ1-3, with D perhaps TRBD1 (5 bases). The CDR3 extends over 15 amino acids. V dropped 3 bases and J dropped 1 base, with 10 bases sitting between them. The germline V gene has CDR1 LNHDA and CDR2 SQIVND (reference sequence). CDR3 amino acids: CASSMHGGSGNTIYF. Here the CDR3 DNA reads TGTGCCAGTAGTATGCACGGGGGATCTGGAAACACCATATATTTT.

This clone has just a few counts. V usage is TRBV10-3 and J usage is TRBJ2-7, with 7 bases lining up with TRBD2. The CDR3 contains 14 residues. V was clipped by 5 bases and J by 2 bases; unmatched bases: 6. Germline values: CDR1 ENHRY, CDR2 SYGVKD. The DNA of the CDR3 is TGTGCCATCAGTCCGGGACGGGGGGCCTACGAGCAGTACTTC. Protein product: CAISPGRGAYEQYF.

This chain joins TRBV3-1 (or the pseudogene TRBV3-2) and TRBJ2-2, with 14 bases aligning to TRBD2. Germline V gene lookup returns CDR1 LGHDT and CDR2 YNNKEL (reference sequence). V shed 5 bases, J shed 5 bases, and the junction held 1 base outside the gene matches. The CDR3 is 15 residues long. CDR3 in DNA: TGTGCCAGCAGCTGGACTAGCGGGAGGACCGGGGAGCTGTTTTTT. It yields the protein CASSWTSGRTGELFF.

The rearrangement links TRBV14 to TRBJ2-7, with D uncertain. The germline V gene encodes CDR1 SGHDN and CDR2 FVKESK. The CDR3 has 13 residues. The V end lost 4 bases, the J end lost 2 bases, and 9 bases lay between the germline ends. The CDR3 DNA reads TGTGCCAGCAGCCCCCGACTTACCTACGAGCAGTACTTC. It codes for CASSPRLTYEQYF.